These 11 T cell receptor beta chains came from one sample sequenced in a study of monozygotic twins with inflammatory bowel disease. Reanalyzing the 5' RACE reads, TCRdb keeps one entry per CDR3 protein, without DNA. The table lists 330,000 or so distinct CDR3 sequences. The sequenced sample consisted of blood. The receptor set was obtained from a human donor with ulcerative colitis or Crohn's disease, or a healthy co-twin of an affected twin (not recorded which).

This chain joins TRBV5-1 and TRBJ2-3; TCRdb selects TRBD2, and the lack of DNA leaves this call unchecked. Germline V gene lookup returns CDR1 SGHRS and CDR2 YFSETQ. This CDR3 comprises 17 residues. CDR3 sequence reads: CASSPRGLAGEADTQYF.

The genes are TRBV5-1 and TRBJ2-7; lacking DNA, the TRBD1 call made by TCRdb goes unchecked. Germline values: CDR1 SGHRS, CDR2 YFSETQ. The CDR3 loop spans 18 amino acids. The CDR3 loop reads CASSLDASGTGGSYEQYF.

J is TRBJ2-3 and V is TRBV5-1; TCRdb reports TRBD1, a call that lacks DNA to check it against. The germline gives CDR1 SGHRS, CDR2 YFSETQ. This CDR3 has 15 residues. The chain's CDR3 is CASSLTGLTTDTQYF.

CDR3 region: CSVWDRAISYEQYF. This chain uses TRBV29-1 with TRBJ2-7; TCRdb designates TRBD1, a call that cannot be tested without DNA. The CDR3 extends over 14 amino acids. Germline V lookup: CDR1 SQVTM, CDR2 ANQGSEA.

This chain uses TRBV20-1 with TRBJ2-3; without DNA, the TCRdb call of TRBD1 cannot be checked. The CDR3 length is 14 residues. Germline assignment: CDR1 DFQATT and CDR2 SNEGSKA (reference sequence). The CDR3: CSALRQGVTDTQYF.

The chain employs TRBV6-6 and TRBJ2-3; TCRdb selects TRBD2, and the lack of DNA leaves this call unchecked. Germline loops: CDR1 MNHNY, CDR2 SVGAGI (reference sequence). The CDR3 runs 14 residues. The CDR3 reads CASSPVGGRDTQYF.

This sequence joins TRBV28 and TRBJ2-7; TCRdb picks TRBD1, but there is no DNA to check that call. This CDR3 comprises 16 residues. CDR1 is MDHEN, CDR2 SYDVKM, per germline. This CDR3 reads CASKHEGQPSSYEQYF.

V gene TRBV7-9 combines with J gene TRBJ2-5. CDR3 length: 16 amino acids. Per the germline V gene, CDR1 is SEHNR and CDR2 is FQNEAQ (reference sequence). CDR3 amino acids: CASSVLSTGIQETQYF. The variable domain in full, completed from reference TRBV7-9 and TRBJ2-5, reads DTGVSQNPRHKITKRGQNVTFRCDPISEHNRLYWYRQTLGQGPEFLTYFQNEAQLEKSRLLSDRFSAERPKGSFSTLEIQRTEQGDSAMYLCASSVLSTGIQETQYFGPGTRLLVL.

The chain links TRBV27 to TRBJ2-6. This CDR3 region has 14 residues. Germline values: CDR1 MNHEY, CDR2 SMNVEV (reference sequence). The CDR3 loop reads CASSTLSGSNVLTF.

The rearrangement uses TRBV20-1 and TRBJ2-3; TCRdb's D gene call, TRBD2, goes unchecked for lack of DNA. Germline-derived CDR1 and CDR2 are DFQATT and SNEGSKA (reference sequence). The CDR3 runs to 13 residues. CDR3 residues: CSHSAGGTDTQYF.

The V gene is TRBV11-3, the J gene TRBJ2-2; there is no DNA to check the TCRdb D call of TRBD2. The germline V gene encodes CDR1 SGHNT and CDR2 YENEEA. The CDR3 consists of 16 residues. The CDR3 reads CASSRTDYPNTGELFF.